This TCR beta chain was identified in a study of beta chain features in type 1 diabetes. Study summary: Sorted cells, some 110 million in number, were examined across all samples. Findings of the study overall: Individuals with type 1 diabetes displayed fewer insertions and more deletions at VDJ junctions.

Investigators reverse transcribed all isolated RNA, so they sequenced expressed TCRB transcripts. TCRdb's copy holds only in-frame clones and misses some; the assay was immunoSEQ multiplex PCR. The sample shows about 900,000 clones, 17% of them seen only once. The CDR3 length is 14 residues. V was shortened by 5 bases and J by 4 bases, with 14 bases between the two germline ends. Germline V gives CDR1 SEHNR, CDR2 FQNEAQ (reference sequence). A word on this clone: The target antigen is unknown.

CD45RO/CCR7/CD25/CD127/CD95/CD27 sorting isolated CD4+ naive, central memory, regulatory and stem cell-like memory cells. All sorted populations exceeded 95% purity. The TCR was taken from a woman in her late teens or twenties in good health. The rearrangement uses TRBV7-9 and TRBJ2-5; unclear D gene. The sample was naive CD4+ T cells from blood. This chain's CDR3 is CASSHRPSLETQYF. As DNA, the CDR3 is TGTGCCAGCAGCCATCGGCCCAGTCTAGAGACCCAGTACTTC.